The entry below gives a single T cell receptor beta chain sequence along with its context. In germline, CDR1 is SGHNT, CDR2 YENEEA. This CDR3 spans 15 amino acids. Trimming pared 0 bases from V and 5 bases from J, leaving 13 bases between. This sample is part of a study of control samples from healthy donors and cancer patients. The protocol was immunoSEQ multiplex PCR, while the TCRdb copy is restricted to in-frame clones and leaves out a portion. The repertoire holds approximately 51,000 clones, with 75% to 85% as singletons. Sample: blood. The V and J genes are TRBV11-3 and TRBJ2-5; no definite D call. The receptor comes from a man between 65 and 85 years old in good health. The CDR3 sequence: CASSLDLQSVETQYF. CDR3 coding DNA: TGTGCCAGCAGCTTAGATTTGCAAAGCGTGGAGACCCAGTACTTC.